This T cell receptor beta chain was captured in a study of beta chain features in type 1 diabetes. Expressed TCRB transcripts were sequenced after all isolated RNA was converted to cDNA. Only in-frame clones appear in the TCRdb table, and some are missing; sequencing was by immunoSEQ multiplex PCR. The repertoire includes about 240,000 clones, 27% of them detected once, and 3.5% to 4% sits in the top ten. The CDR3 runs 15 residues. Germline assignment: CDR1 SGHRS and CDR2 YFSETQ. V dropped 5 bases and J dropped 1; count of bases not matched to a gene: 1. The sequence was collected from a young man in good health. Sequenced: central memory CD4+ T cells from blood. This chain connects TRBV5-1 to TRBJ2-1; 12 bases fit TRBD2. The CDR3 here is CASSTSGGSYNEQFF. CDR3 DNA sequence: TGCGCCAGCAGTACTAGCGGGGGGTCCTACAATGAGCAGTTCTTC.